This entry concerns a single TCR beta chain. This record comes from a study of cytomegalovirus exposure and HLA in healthy donors. The CDR3 loop spans 14 amino acids. With 3 bases removed from V and 1 base from J, the gap between germline ends came to 6 bases. In germline, CDR1 is SEHNR, CDR2 FQNEAQ (reference sequence). The study ran its PCR with 60 Vbeta and 13 Jbeta primers. TCRdb keeps only in-frame clones here, not all; method: immunoSEQ multiplex PCR. Of approximately 51,000 clones in the sample, 65% to 80% were seen once. This receptor was identified in a man younger than 40 in good health and CMV-seronegative. The specimen sequenced was PBMCs. The chain employs TRBV7-9 and TRBJ2-2; D ambiguous. The CDR3: CASSFTQNTGELFF. CDR3 nucleotides: TGTGCCAGCAGCTTTACACAGAACACCGGGGAGCTGTTTTTT.